Below are 22 T cell receptor beta chains sequenced from a single sample in a study of beta chain features in type 1 diabetes. Study-level findings and limits: Shorter TCRB CDR3s, moderately but significantly so, were found in Type 1 diabetes patients in all four CD4+ subsets.

These receptors have no known antigen. Reverse transcription of all isolated RNA meant that expressed TCRB transcripts were sequenced. Method: immunoSEQ multiplex PCR; TCRdb's copy keeps in-frame clones and lacks some. The table includes roughly 340,000 clones, roughly 12% detected once. What was sequenced was naive CD4+ T cells from blood. The receptors were sampled from a woman aged 18-29 years with type 1 diabetes.

This clone has only a few counts. CDR3: CASSPFGRGLPEQFF. CDR3 sequence (DNA): TGTGCCAGCAGCCCCTTTGGCAGGGGACTACCCGAGCAGTTCTTC. The rearrangement links TRBV11-2 to TRBJ2-1; tentative D call: TRBD2 (7 bases). This CDR3 spans 15 amino acids. The V end lost 5 bases, the J end lost 10 bases, and 21 bases lay between the germline ends. Per the germline V gene, CDR1 is SGHAT and CDR2 is FQNNGV.

The chain combines TRBV29-1 with TRBJ2-2; the match to TRBD2 covers 10 bases. V was pared by 7 bases and J by 13 bases, with 6 bases of the junction left unmatched. The CDR3 totals 11 residues. Germline V gene data show CDR1 as SQVTM and CDR2 as ANQGSEA. This CDR3 reads CSGRLAGGLFF. CDR3 nucleotides: TGCAGCGGCCGACTAGCGGGCGGGCTGTTTTTT.

The chain recombines TRBV4-2 with TRBJ1-1; perhaps TRBD1 as D (6 bases). The germline gives CDR1 LGHNA, CDR2 YNFKEQ. Trimming took 5 bases from V and 3 from J, leaving 16 bases between them. The CDR3 loop spans 15 amino acids. The CDR3 nucleotides read TGTGCCAGCAGCAGGAACGCAGGGGCGGACACTGAAGCTTTCTTT. Protein: CASSRNAGADTEAFF.

The chain recombines TRBV29-1 with TRBJ1-2, with 9 bases that match TRBD1. CDR3 size: 11 residues. Trimming removed 8 bases from V and 5 bases from J; junction bases left unmatched: 3. CDR1 and CDR2 (germline): SQVTM, ANQGSEA. CDR3 coding DNA: TGCAGCACAGGGACAGGGTATGGCTACACCTTC. Translated, it gives CSTGTGYGYTF. Full variable domain (missing parts from reference TRBV29-1 and TRBJ1-2): SAVISQKPSRDICQRGTSLTIQCQVDSQVTMMFWYRQQPGQSLTLIATANQGSEATYESGFVIDKFPISRPNLTFSTLTVSNMSPEDSSIYLCSTGTGYGYTFGSGTRLTVV.

This clone appeared a few times. V is TRBV7-8 and J is TRBJ2-1, with 9 bases lining up with TRBD2. CDR3 length equals 17 residues. Germline V gene sequence: CDR1 SGHVS, CDR2 FQNEAQ. Trimming at V came to 1 base and at J to 6 bases, leaving 10 bases not matched to a gene. CDR3 coding DNA: TGTGCCAGCAGCTTAGTGGCCTACGCGGGGGGGGTCAATGAGCAGTTCTTC. It translates to CASSLVAYAGGVNEQFF. Based on the CDR3 plus reference TRBV7-8 and TRBJ2-1, the full variable domain is GAGVSQSPRYKVAKRGQDVALRCDPISGHVSLFWYQQALGQGPEFLTYFQNEAQLDKSGLPSDRFFAERPEGSVSTLKIQRTQQEDSAVYLCASSLVAYAGGVNEQFFGPGTRLTVL.

This clone was found a few times. J is TRBJ2-5 and V is TRBV18; 8 bases map to TRBD1. CDR1 KGHSH and CDR2 LQKENI come from the germline V gene. V lost 3 bases to trimming and J lost 1 base; unmatched junction nucleotides: 4. The CDR3 is 15 amino acids. The CDR3 spells CASSPRQGSQETQYF. CDR3 sequence (DNA): TGTGCCAGCTCACCGCGACAGGGGAGCCAAGAGACCCAGTACTTC.

This clone was counted a few times. Different DNA sequences within this sample yield the same CDR3. The chain has TRBV29-1 and TRBJ1-1; D unresolved. The CDR3 is 13 residues long. CDR1 and CDR2 from the germline V gene are SQVTM and ANQGSEA. Trimming removed 4 bases at V and 0 bases at J, with 9 bases between. The CDR3 DNA is TGCAGCGTTGTGGGCAGAATGAACACTGAAGCTTTCTTT. Residues: CSVVGRMNTEAFF.

This clone was counted only a few times. The chain has TRBV7-3 and TRBJ2-1; 14 bases are shared with TRBD2. The V gene's germline CDR1 is SGHTA and CDR2 FQGTGA. The ends lost 1 base at V and 6 bases at J; junction bases unmatched: 8. CDR3 size: 18 residues. This CDR3 reads CASSLRGGLAGVINEQFF. The CDR3 DNA reads as TGTGCCAGCAGCTTAAGGGGGGGACTAGCGGGAGTCATCAATGAGCAGTTCTTC.

This clone turned up a few times. The DNA for the CDR3 is TGTGCCATCAGTCCTTTGACTAGCGGGAGTACAGATACGCAGTATTTT. It encodes CAISPLTSGSTDTQYF. This chain joins TRBV10-3 and TRBJ2-3; 12 bases align to TRBD2. This CDR3 has 16 residues. Looked up from germline, CDR1 is ENHRY and CDR2 is SYGVKD. With 5 bases clipped from V and 3 bases from J, the junction kept 6 bases outside the gene matches.

The chain recombines TRBV5-1 with TRBJ2-1; weak D call: TRBD1 (6 bases). Germline V gene lookup returns CDR1 SGHRS and CDR2 YFSETQ. Trimming removed 6 bases at V and 5 bases at J, with 12 bases between. This CDR3 region has 13 residues. Written as DNA, the CDR3 is TGCGCCAGCAAGGGGACAAACGACAATGAGCAGTTCTTC. Translating gives CASKGTNDNEQFF.

The chain links TRBV30 to TRBJ2-5; D unresolved. Trimming left V 5 bases short and J 2 bases short, with 9 bases between. Germline CDR1 GTSNPN, CDR2 SVGIG (reference sequence). The CDR3 contains 12 residues. CDR3 sequence reads: CAWGRSQETQYF. CDR3 sequence (DNA): TGTGCCTGGGGCAGGTCACAAGAGACCCAGTACTTC.

A few counts support this clone. The CDR3 spells CASSLGLGETQYF. Here the CDR3 DNA reads TGTGCCAGCAGCTTAGGGCTAGGAGAGACCCAGTACTTC. The chain is built from TRBV7-6 and TRBJ2-5; no clear D. V was pared by 1 base and J by 4 bases, with 7 bases between. Germline V gives CDR1 SGHVS, CDR2 FNYEAQ. This CDR3 is built from 13 residues.

This clone has a handful of counts. The gene calls are TRBV5-4 and TRBJ2-2, with 7 bases that match TRBD1. J lost 6 bases, V lost 2 bases, and 10 bases had no gene match. Germline-derived CDR1 and CDR2 are SGHNT and YYREEE (reference sequence). The CDR3 contains 16 residues. The CDR3 protein is CASSFRQGERAGELFF. CDR3 coding DNA: TGTGCCAGCAGCTTCAGGCAGGGGGAGAGGGCCGGGGAGCTGTTTTTT.

This rearrangement joins TRBV5-1 to TRBJ1-2; 12 bases match TRBD1. Germline CDR1 SGHRS, CDR2 YFSETQ. Trimming cost V 0 bases and J 8 bases; bases outside gene matches: 5. The CDR3 runs to 15 residues. CDR3 DNA: TGCGCCAGCAGCTTGGAGGGACAGGGGGCCGGAGGCTACACCTTC. Amino acids: CASSLEGQGAGGYTF.

The chain combines TRBV30 with TRBJ2-1; no definite D call. Trimming took off 5 bases at V and 7 bases at J, with 9 bases between the two ends. The CDR3 is made up of 11 amino acids. Looked up from germline, CDR1 is GTSNPN and CDR2 is SVGIG (reference sequence). The CDR3 region has the DNA TGTGCCTGGGGGCGCGAGAATGAGCAGTTCTTC. Residues: CAWGRENEQFF.

V and J are TRBV19 and TRBJ2-7; 7 nucleotides line up with TRBD1. Germline trimming cut 10 bases from V and 0 bases from J; bases unmatched to any gene: 9. This CDR3 spans 14 amino acids. Germline V gene data show CDR1 as LNHDA and CDR2 as SQIVND (reference sequence). CDR3 protein: CAIHYRGISYEQYV. CDR3 DNA: TGTGCCATCCATTACAGGGGAATCTCCTACGAGCAGTACGTC.

This clone came up a few times. CDR3 sequence: CASSLQSTGTVLTGELFF. CDR3 nucleotide sequence: TGTGCCAGCAGCTTGCAATCGACCGGGACAGTTTTAACCGGGGAGCTGTTTTTT. The chain combines TRBV7-2 with TRBJ2-2; TRBD1 matches at 7 bases. V shed 3 bases and J 5 bases; nucleotides not matched to a gene: 15. The CDR3 is 18 residues long. Germline loops: CDR1 SGHTA, CDR2 FQGNSA. The full variable domain, completed using reference TRBV7-2 and TRBJ2-2, is GAGVSQSPSNKVTEKGKDVELRCDPISGHTALYWYRQSLGQGLEFLIYFQGNSAPDKSGLPSDRFSAERTGGSVSTLTIQRTQQEDSAVYLCASSLQSTGTVLTGELFFGEGSRLTVL.

This clone was found a few times. This chain links TRBV4-3 with TRBJ2-5; the match to TRBD2 covers 8 bases. Germline V lookup: CDR1 LGHNA, CDR2 YSLEER. V lost 0 bases, J lost 4 bases, and 16 bases stayed unmatched. The CDR3 contains 19 residues. CDR3 in amino acids: CASSQDRGRASGSGETQYF. CDR3 coding DNA: TGCGCCAGCAGCCAAGATCGGGGGCGGGCTAGCGGGTCAGGAGAGACCCAGTACTTC.

The rearrangement uses TRBV7-2 and TRBJ2-1; TRBD2 agrees at 10 bases. CDR3 length: 16 amino acids. CDR1 is SGHTA and CDR2 is FQGNSA in the germline V gene. V shed 6 bases and J 8 bases; nucleotides not matched to a gene: 13. The CDR3 here is CASSPSGRANRYEQFF. The CDR3 nucleotides are TGTGCCAGCAGTCCAAGCGGGAGGGCCAATCGATATGAGCAGTTCTTC.

This rearrangement joins TRBV11-1 to TRBJ2-2; D uncertain. Germline V gene data show CDR1 as SGHAT and CDR2 as FQDESV (reference sequence). Trimming shortened V by 3 bases and J by 1 base, and 6 bases separated the two germline ends. The CDR3 is made up of 14 amino acids. CDR3 residues: CASSLSGNTGELFF. The CDR3, as DNA: TGTGCCAGCAGCTTGTCAGGGAACACCGGGGAGCTGTTTTTT. Full variable domain (rest looked up from reference TRBV11-1 and TRBJ2-2): EAEVAQSPRYKITEKSQAVAFWCDPISGHATLYWYRQILGQGPELLVQFQDESVVDDSQLPKDRFSAERLKGVDSTLKIQPAELGDSAMYLCASSLSGNTGELFFGEGSRLTVL.

The V and J genes are TRBV9 and TRBJ1-1; D is possibly TRBD1 (6 bases). Between the trimmed V and J ends, which lost 5 bases and 4 bases, there was a span of 15 bases. Germline lookup yields CDR1 SGDLS and CDR2 YYNGEE. The CDR3 extends over 14 amino acids. The DNA for the CDR3 is TGTGCCAGCAGTTCGACAGGAGAGTTCACTGAAGCTTTCTTT. It is translated as CASSSTGEFTEAFF.

There are a few counts of this clone. The V call is TRBV4-3, the J call TRBJ2-1, with 7 nucleotides matching TRBD1. J was trimmed by 3 bases and V by 0 bases; bases with no gene match: 8. This CDR3 region has 17 residues. Germline CDR1 LGHNA, CDR2 YSLEER. DNA of the CDR3: TGCGCCAGCAGCCAAGAGCCGGGGACAGCCCTCTACAATGAGCAGTTCTTC. Its translation: CASSQEPGTALYNEQFF.